Given below is one T cell receptor (beta chain) in context. The data derive from a study of OX40 agonist ivuxolimab in advanced cancers. Study background: Mean age approximately 66 years, range about 23 to 85; 82.7% male.

Some clones are missing from TCRdb's copy, which holds only in-frame ones; the method was immunoSEQ multiplex PCR. Among approximately 60,000 clones listed, over 75% were seen once. Sampled blood was obtained at baseline, cycle 4 day 1, and cycle 7 day 1. The source of this sequence is an adult with an advanced solid tumor such as melanoma, head and neck, liver or kidney cancer. Material: CD4+ or CD8+ T cells sorted from blood, obtained in a trial of the OX40 agonist ivuxolimab.

CDR3 in amino acids: CASSIDREGAETQYF. The CDR3, as DNA: TGTGCCAGCAGTATAGACAGGGAAGGAGCGGAGACCCAGTACTTC. The chain carries TRBV5-8 and TRBJ2-5; 7 nucleotides line up with TRBD1. V lost 5 bases, J lost 5 bases, and 12 bases stayed unmatched. Looked up from germline, CDR1 is SGHTS and CDR2 is YDEGEE. This CDR3 spans 15 amino acids.